This entry is about one T cell receptor beta chain. The data are from a study of T cell changes during pregnancy in multiple sclerosis. CDR1 SGHTS and CDR2 YDEGEE come from the germline V gene. This CDR3 contains 13 residues. V lost 10 bases to trimming and J lost 4 bases; unmatched junction nucleotides: 8. Using immunoSEQ multiplex PCR, the repertoire was profiled, and TCRdb retains in-frame clones only, with some absent. The sample records 60,000 to 90,000 clones, roughly 91% being singletons. The source of this sequence is a female donor in good health, enrolled as a control in a pregnancy study. This chain connects TRBV5-8 to TRBJ2-5, with 9 bases that match TRBD2. Sequences were derived from peripheral blood, sampled after pregnancy. The CDR3 sequence is CASKREVPETQYF. DNA of the CDR3: TGTGCCTCCAAGCGGGAGGTTCCAGAGACCCAGTACTTC.